The following is a T cell receptor (beta chain) sequence with its context. Its specificity is unknown. Germline loops: CDR1 SGDLS, CDR2 YYNGEE. CDR3 size: 13 residues. The data are from a study of CXCR3-negative and CXCR3-positive naive CD8 T cells. Background on the study: Each library gave roughly 1.5 +/- 0.3 million of approximately 130 million TRB reads. Whole-study results and caveats: Sequencing showed both naive subsets with comparably high diversity, and memory CD8+ cells much lower. Cryopreserved PBMCs had partly decreased CXCR3 expression; fresh PBMCs were used in most assays.

All TRB cDNA libraries came from 5' RACE performed with UMI labels. With the 5' RACE reads reprocessed, TCRdb shows one record per CDR3 protein and no DNA. This sample's table has 150,000 or so distinct CDR3 sequences. This chain connects TRBV9 to TRBJ2-4. Sequencing input: naive CXCR3- CD8+ T cells from blood. Subset reported: CD45RO-CCR7+CD27+CD95- naive CD8+ T cells lacking CXCR3 (TNR3-). This TCR came from a human donor in good health. Some clones in this sample may be carry-over from other donors' samples. The CDR3 spells CASSDPFWDIQYF.